The following is a T cell receptor (beta chain) sequence with its context. Its target is unknown. Assay: immunoSEQ multiplex PCR; the TCRdb copy retains only in-frame clones and omits some. The sample contains 13,000 to 15,000 clones, approximately 69% of which appear only once. Regarding time point: after neoadjuvant nivolumab, at surgical resection. These data are taken from a study of neoadjuvant anti-PD-1 for oral cavity cancer. Study context: Around day 43, patients without progression received a fourth nivolumab dose before surgery.

The CDR3 contains 13 residues. CDR1 is SGHRS, CDR2 YFSETQ, per germline. Trimming stripped 1 base from V and 9 bases from J, with 11 bases between. The study, taken as a whole, reports: Higher pretreatment blood Treg/Th17 ratios correlated with higher pretreatment blood and lower post-treatment tumor TCRbeta clonality. With three patients per group, TCR findings need larger cohorts.

Here the sequenced sample was PBMCs, taken after nivolumab (anti-PD-1) treatment. The receptor comes from a person aged 40 to 85 with oral cavity squamous cell carcinoma. The chain couples TRBV5-1 to TRBJ2-4; D remains unclear. The CDR3 region is CASSLPSMGIQYF. The CDR3 bases are TGCGCCAGCAGCTTGCCTAGTATGGGCATTCAGTACTTC.